This T cell receptor beta chain was observed in a study of cytomegalovirus exposure and HLA in healthy donors. This clone showed up just a few times. The PCR had 60 Vbeta and 13 Jbeta primers. The method was immunoSEQ multiplex PCR; TCRdb's version includes in-frame clones alone and lacks a portion of them. Of roughly 110,000 clones in the sample, more than 65% were seen once. The clonotype comes from a woman aged 45 to 65 in good health and CMV-seropositive. What was sequenced was PBMCs.

The DNA of the CDR3 is TGTGCCAGCAGTTTATACAGGGGGAACAGGCAGCCCCAGCATTTT. Translation: CASSLYRGNRQPQHF. The J gene is TRBJ1-5, the V gene TRBV28; 8 bases align to TRBD1. The CDR3 has 15 amino acids. Germline V gene sequence: CDR1 MDHEN, CDR2 SYDVKM. V lost 1 base and J lost 7; bases outside the gene matches: 6.